The T cell receptor beta chain under discussion was sequenced for a study of cytomegalovirus exposure and HLA in healthy donors (dated by TCRdb to about 2017). Describing the broader study: In an earlier analysis of under 600 of the donors, about 270 Gb of sequence data and approximately 120 million unique TCR beta sequences from 180 million or so T cells were reported. Among roughly 400 genotyped donors of the cohort, an average of approximately 250,000 unique TCR beta nucleotide sequences were sequenced per donor, around a sixth of them non-productive. Rather than using new phenotypic data, the later analysis identified candidate immune exposures from TCR beta sequences and from how often those sequences occurred across donors. The genetic ancestry cluster associated with self-reported Caucasian donors included roughly four fifths of the 300 to 450 genotyped donors. A separate validation cohort of more than 100 different subjects was used in addition to the 666-subject first cohort. Alongside the repertoire data, information on donor age, sex, ethnicity and CMV serostatus was compiled. Four to six DR-DQ haplotypes were handled as single units for association and clustering because linkage in the cohort was strong. A later analysis re-examined previously published TCR beta repertoires from roughly 650 donors and added high-resolution HLA genotyping to investigate patterns of TCR occurrence. The number of typed donors differed by locus: roughly 620-630 for A, B, C, DRB1 and DQB1; 522 for DQA1; around 580 for DPA1; and about 450 for DPB1. The T cell repertoires of 666 subjects were profiled by immunosequencing and related to cytomegalovirus serostatus. In a later genetic analysis, genome-wide SNP genotypes for about three fifths of the roughly 670 donors were used, and that subset was treated as a discovery cohort. The study aimed to test whether signatures of past pathogen exposure could be identified by cataloging public T cell receptors. Roughly 300 gigabases of sequencing data and approximately 85 million unique TCR sequences were included in an early release covering roughly 600 HLA-typed donors. An earlier analysis of around 580 of the donors used high-throughput TCR beta sequencing to judge whether each TCR beta V gene segment behaved as functional or pseudogenic. All discovery cohort repertoires had been generated using a single sequencing platform. Both class I and class II loci were covered by HLA typing, at four-digit resolution. The study combined high-throughput TCR immunosequencing, statistical association of individual TCRs with disease status, and machine learning to predict cytomegalovirus infection status.

What the work shows at the level of the full study, not this receptor alone: Sequencing depth was assumed to be roughly uniform across donors in the presence/absence analyses, though that assumption may not hold. A later genetic analysis reported fewer N-insertions in productive TCRs among donors in an Asian-associated ancestry cluster than the roughly 700-donor mean. A cluster of highly shared sequence variants was judged likely to represent a technical artifact of the sequencing pipeline. In the study, 150 to 200 TCR beta chains were listed as associated with cytomegalovirus. Linkage disequilibrium might explain the correlated functional status among segregating V segments, but an unknown experimental factor could not be excluded. Only TCR beta chains were sequenced in this cohort, and the absence of alpha or paired-chain data limited detectable features. In an earlier analysis of a few hundred of the donors, most TCR beta V segments were observed in productive rearrangements about 87% or about 30% of the time, broadly matching IMGT annotations. Because the 87-base-pair reads could not distinguish some IMGT-functional V segments, including TRBV6-2 and TRBV6-3, those segments were excluded. In both the original and validation cohorts, the classifier was reported to diagnose cytomegalovirus status with high specificity and sensitivity. In a later analysis, around 15,000 TCR beta sequences were associated with specific HLA alleles at a false discovery rate of 0.05. A later analysis found that TCR association rates varied across HLA loci, with DRB1 alleles showing the most associated TCRs and HLA-C alleles the fewest. For the cohort, immune exposure information was limited to CMV serostatus. HLA typing was unavailable for some donors at each locus, so association tests used only the typed subset. Most TCR sequences were observed very rarely across donors, whereas some public TCRs were present in many individuals. Strong co-occurrence of HLA alleles, especially DR and DQ, made assigning TCR associations to individual alleles difficult. A later analysis found that most CMV-associated TCR beta chains appeared HLA-restricted, with HLA associations seemingly driven largely by CMV exposure. In a later analysis, HLA-associated TCR beta chains were found to be more clonally expanded and to have lower generation probabilities than equally common non-associated chains. Three of the identified cytomegalovirus-associated TCR beta chains were confirmed in vitro to be specific for cytomegalovirus antigens. Several of the top co-occurrence clusters appeared to be linked to parvovirus B19, influenza, CMV and Epstein-Barr virus, according to a later analysis. According to the authors, the approach could potentially be generalized to other disease states and immunological phenotypes. A further reported finding was that TCR beta sequences accurately predicted the HLA-A and HLA-B alleles for most subjects in the first cohort. An association between a missense DCLRE1C variant and V-gene and J-gene trimming of TCR beta chains was found in a later genetic analysis and replicated in an independent cohort. Because counts were too low, 15 to 20 rarely observed V segments, including chromosome 9 orphons, were excluded from the earlier analysis of around 640 of the donors.

The library was built by means of the immunoSEQ multiplex PCR assay. The multiplex PCR relied on a mix of 60 forward primers for TCR Vbeta segments and 13 reverse primers for TCR Jbeta segments. The CDR3 region of rearranged TCR beta genes was amplified from genomic DNA by a multiplex PCR assay. The amplified TCR beta libraries were sequenced on the Illumina HiSeq System as 87-base-pair reads. Processing in the source paper ran as follows. A later analysis counted tens of millions of unique TCR beta chains across the 550 to 800 repertoires, and around 12 million of these chains were shared by at least two donors. Raw reads were error-corrected and collapsed into unique sequences by a nearest-neighbor algorithm in which closely related sequences were merged to remove PCR and sequencing errors. To assign V, D and J gene segments, CDR3 sequences were aligned to IMGT reference sequences. For a sequence to be retained, a match of at least six nucleotides to both a V gene segment and a J gene segment was required. A rearrangement was called productive if the CDR3 had no stop codons and remained in frame with V and J, and every other rearrangement was called non-productive. CDR3 was defined by IMGT convention, running from the second conserved V-encoded cysteine to the conserved J-encoded phenylalanine. The earlier analysis of roughly 590 of the donors excluded sequences that lacked an unambiguous match to a single V gene segment. An earlier analysis of 450 to 650 of the donors called V segments functional above 56.7% productive rearrangements and segregating when the between-donor standard deviation exceeded 5%. A statistical classification framework was built to diagnose cytomegalovirus status from the catalog of TCR beta chain sequences. A later analysis assigned V and J genes by comparing TCR nucleotide sequences with IMGT/GENE-DB human TR gene sequences. In a later analysis, CDR3 sequences and most-parsimonious VDJ recombination scenarios were assigned using the TCRdist pipeline. In a later analysis, each TCR beta chain was defined by its CDR3 amino acid sequence together with its V-gene family, and reads lacking a unique V-gene family were excluded. A later analysis removed 450 to 600 highly shared, low-generation-probability nucleotide sequences to deal with suspected cross-contamination and a sequencing artifact. A later analysis calculated a clonal expansion index for each public chain from normalized within-repertoire ranks of inferred template counts. A later analysis computed generation probabilities with a VDJ recombination model fitted to out-of-frame rearrangements, and checked the results against IGoR. A later analysis scored TCR-TCR, TCR-HLA and TCR-CMV co-occurrence with hypergeometric tests, applying a repertoire-size bias correction to TCR pairs. A later analysis estimated false discovery rates by permuting HLA or CMV assignments 20 times. In a later analysis, co-occurring TCRs were grouped with DBSCAN, and TCRdist sequence similarity was added when clustering was performed within HLA-allele-positive subsets. Repertoires with fewer than 30,000 or more than 120,000 public chains, plus five repertoires with anomalous nucleotide sharing, were excluded from co-occurrence clustering. TCRdb took this table from immuneACCESS and kept in-frame rearrangements with V and J called. Such tables lack part of the clones; where checked against another copy, unresolved V genes explain under half of the gap, and the rest is unexplained. V and J calls and clone size are copied from that table; D and trimming were computed from the DNA. The sample table records roughly 200,000 clones; 82% of these occur just once. The ten largest account for 0.58% of the sample.

The germline V gene specifies MNHNS as CDR1 and SASEGT as CDR2. The CDR3 starts with the cysteine, ends with the phenylalanine, and has 15 residues. Only CDR3 DNA is held: 45 bases, read in frame from base 1. Trimming at the junction amounts to 1 base on V and 7 bases on J, and the germline ends lie 14 bases apart. In total, roughly 670 healthy bone marrow donors made up the cohort. All cohort members were sampled while nominally healthy, although unrecorded immune exposures were likely present. The donor tested CMV seronegative, placing the donor among the 352 seronegative members of the cohort. Each donor provided a peripheral blood sample, and peripheral blood mononuclear cells were used for TCR beta sequencing. Genomic DNA was extracted from the blood cell samples with the Qiagen DNeasy Blood Extraction Kit. Points on this clone: This receptor's antigen is unknown. Per-base quality was not reported, and no clone a single base away is much larger than it.

The chain is made from TRBV6-1 and TRBJ1-5; the D region possibly corresponds to TRBD1 (6 bases align). This TCR was recovered from a middle-aged woman in good health and CMV-seronegative. The sample taken for sequencing was PBMCs. Read as DNA, the sequence is TGTGCCAGCAGTGAAGTAGGCAGGGGTCGGCAGCCCCAGCATTTT. This gives the protein CASSEVGRGRQPQHF.